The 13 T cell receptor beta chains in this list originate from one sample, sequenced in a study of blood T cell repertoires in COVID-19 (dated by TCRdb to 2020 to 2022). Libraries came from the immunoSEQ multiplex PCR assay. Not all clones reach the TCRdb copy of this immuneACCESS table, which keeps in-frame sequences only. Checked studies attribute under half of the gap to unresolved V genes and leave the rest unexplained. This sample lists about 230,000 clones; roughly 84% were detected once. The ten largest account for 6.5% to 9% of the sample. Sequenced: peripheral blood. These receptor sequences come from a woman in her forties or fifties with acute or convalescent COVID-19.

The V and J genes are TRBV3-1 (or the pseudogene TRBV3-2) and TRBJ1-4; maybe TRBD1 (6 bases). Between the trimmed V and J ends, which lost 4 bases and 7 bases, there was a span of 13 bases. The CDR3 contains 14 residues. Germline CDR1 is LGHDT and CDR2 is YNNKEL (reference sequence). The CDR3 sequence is CASSPGTMGEKLFF. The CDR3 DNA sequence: TGTGCCAGCAGCCCCGGGACAATGGGTGAAAAACTGTTTTTT.

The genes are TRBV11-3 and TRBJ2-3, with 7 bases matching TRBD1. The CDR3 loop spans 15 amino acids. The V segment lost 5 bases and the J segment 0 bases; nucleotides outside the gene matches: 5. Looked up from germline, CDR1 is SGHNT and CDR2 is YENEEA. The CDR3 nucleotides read TGTGCCAGCAGCGTCCAGGGGGTTAGCACAGATACGCAGTATTTT. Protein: CASSVQGVSTDTQYF. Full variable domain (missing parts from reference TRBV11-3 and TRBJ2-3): EAGVVQSPRYKIIEKKQPVAFWCNPISGHNTLYWYLQNLGQGPELLIRYENEEAVDDSQLPKDRFSAERLKGVDSTLKIQPAELGDSAVYLCASSVQGVSTDTQYFGPGTRLTVL.

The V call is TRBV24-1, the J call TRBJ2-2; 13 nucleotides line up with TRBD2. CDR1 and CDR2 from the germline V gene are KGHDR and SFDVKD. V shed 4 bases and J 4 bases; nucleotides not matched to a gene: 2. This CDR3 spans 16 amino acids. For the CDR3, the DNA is TGTGCCACCAGTGACACTAGCGGGGGGGGCACCGGGGAGCTGTTTTTT. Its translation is CATSDTSGGGTGELFF.

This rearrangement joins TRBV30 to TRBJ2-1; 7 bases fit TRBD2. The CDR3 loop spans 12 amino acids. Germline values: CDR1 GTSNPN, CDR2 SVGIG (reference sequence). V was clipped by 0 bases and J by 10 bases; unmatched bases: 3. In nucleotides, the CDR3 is TGTGCCTGGAGTGTAGGGGAGGGCGAGCAGTTCTTC. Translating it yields CAWSVGEGEQFF.

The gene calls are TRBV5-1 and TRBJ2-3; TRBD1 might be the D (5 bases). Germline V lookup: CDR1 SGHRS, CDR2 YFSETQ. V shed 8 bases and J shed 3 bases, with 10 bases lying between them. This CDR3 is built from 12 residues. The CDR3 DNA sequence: TGCGCCAGAGCTCAGGGAACAGATACGCAGTATTTT. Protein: CARAQGTDTQYF. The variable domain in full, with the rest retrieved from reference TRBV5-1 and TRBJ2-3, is KAGVTQTPRYLIKTRGQQVTLSCSPISGHRSVSWYQQTPGQGLQFLFEYFSETQRNKGNFPGRFSGRQFSNSRSEMNVSTLELGDSALYLCARAQGTDTQYFGPGTRLTVL.

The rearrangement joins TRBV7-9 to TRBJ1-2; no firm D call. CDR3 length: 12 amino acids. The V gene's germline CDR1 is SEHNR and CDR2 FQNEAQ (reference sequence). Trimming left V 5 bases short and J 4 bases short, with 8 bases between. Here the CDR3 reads CASSPGSYGYTF. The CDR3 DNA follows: TGTGCCAGCAGCCCGGGGTCCTATGGCTACACCTTC.

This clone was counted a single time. CDR3 coding DNA: TGTGCCAGCAGCTATAGCGGGAGCTCCTACGAGCAGTACTTC. It codes for CASSYSGSSYEQYF. V and J are TRBV5-4 and TRBJ2-7; 9 nucleotides match TRBD2. CDR3 length: 14 amino acids. Germline CDR1 reads SGHNT; CDR2 reads YYREEE (reference sequence). V trimming: 3 bases; J trimming: 0 bases; junction bases outside the gene matches: 1.

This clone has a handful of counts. CDR3 DNA sequence: TGTGCCAGCAGTGATTCCCAGGGGGCGAAAGCTTTCTTT. It specifies CASSDSQGAKAFF. This chain uses TRBV6-1 with TRBJ1-1; 8 positions agree with TRBD1. Germline V gives CDR1 MNHNS, CDR2 SASEGT. The CDR3 contains 13 residues. V lost 3 bases to trimming and J lost 9 bases; unmatched junction nucleotides: 6.

The CDR3: CASSVEDRAYGYTF. CDR3 nucleotide sequence: TGTGCCAGCAGCGTAGAGGACAGGGCCTATGGCTACACCTTC. The chain couples TRBV9 to TRBJ1-2; 8 nucleotides line up with TRBD1. The CDR3 spans 14 residues. Germline values: CDR1 SGDLS, CDR2 YYNGEE. V was pared by 0 bases and J by 4 bases, with 2 bases of the junction left unmatched.

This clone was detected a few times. CDR3 protein: CASSLTGEVSQPQHF. The CDR3 DNA reads as TGTGCCAGCAGTTTAACAGGGGAGGTAAGCCAGCCCCAGCATTTT. V is TRBV28 and J is TRBJ1-5, with 7 bases identical to TRBD1. Germline CDR1 and CDR2: MDHEN and SYDVKM. CDR3 size: 15 residues. The J segment lost 7 bases and the V segment lost 2 bases, leaving 8 bases of the junction unmatched.

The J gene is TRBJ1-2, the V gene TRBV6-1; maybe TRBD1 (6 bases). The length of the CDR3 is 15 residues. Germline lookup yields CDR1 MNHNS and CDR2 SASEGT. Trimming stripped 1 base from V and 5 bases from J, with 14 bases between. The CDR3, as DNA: TGTGCCAGCAGTGAAGTTAAAGGGGGTGGTTATGGCTACACCTTC. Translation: CASSEVKGGGYGYTF.

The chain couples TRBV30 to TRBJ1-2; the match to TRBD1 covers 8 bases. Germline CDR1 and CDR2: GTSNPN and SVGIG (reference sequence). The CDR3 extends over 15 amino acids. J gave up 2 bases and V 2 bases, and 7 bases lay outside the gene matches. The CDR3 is CAWSSDRGDNYGYTF. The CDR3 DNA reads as TGTGCCTGGAGTTCCGACAGGGGCGACAACTATGGCTACACCTTC.

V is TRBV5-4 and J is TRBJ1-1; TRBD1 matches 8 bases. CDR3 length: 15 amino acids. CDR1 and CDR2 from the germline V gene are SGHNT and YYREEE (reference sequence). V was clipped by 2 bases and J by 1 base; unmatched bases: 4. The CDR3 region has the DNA TGTGCCAGCAGCTTCGGACAGGGCCAGAACACTGAAGCTTTCTTT. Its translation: CASSFGQGQNTEAFF.